This TCR beta chain was identified in a study of response to subunit inactivated influenza vaccine. Germline CDR1 SNHLY, CDR2 FYNNEI. Trimming stripped 6 bases from V and 2 bases from J, with 8 bases between. The CDR3 contains 12 residues. The table lists this clonotype with a few counts. Its antigen is not identified. Study conclusions and caveats: The authors proposed limited new T cell recruitment per seasonal influenza vaccination.

MiXCR was run by TCRdb on the RT-PCR reads, yielding one entry per CDR3 protein. The sample has around 850,000 distinct CDR3 sequences, around a sixth seen once. This receptor was obtained from a man aged 45 to 65 who received an inactivated influenza vaccine. The material was PBMCs from blood, obtained about 5 days after vaccination. V usage is TRBV2 and J usage is TRBJ2-7; D might be TRBD1 or TRBD2, each matching 5 bases. CDR3 nucleotide sequence: TGTGCCAGCAGGTCGGGGCCCTACGAGCAGTACTTC. This codes for CASRSGPYEQYF.